A single T cell receptor (beta chain) is shown here with its context. The method was immunoSEQ multiplex PCR; TCRdb's version includes in-frame clones alone and lacks a portion of them. The table records roughly 300,000 clones, 80% to 90% of them present only once. This sample was taken from a study of blood T cell repertoires in COVID-19. Study context: Sources were T cells, B-cell-depleted T cells, or PBMCs; the material itself was cDNA or gDNA.

V lost 7 bases and J 4 bases, leaving 18 bases between the germline ends. The CDR3 contains 15 residues. Germline values: CDR1 MNHEY, CDR2 SMNVEV (reference sequence). Self-reported history from a screening survey and questionnaire set each donor's cohort. The study counted Cohort 3 donors as recovered given two negative PCRs, clearance, or symptom resolution. This TCR was recovered from a man aged 25 to 45 who had recovered from COVID-19. The source material was PBMCs or T cells enriched from blood (not recorded which). The J gene is TRBJ2-3, the V gene TRBV27, with D tentatively TRBD1 (5 bases). The CDR3 loop is CASTNSRVRADTQYF. The CDR3 DNA is TGTGCCAGCACCAACTCCAGGGTCCGGGCAGATACGCAGTATTTT.